The rows below give T cell receptor beta chains drawn from one sample of a study of cytomegalovirus exposure and HLA in healthy donors. Only in-frame clones appear in the TCRdb table, and some are missing; sequencing was by immunoSEQ multiplex PCR. The repertoire holds 150,000 to 250,000 clones, with 79% as singletons. Sequenced material: PBMCs. All receptors come from a girl between 10 and 17 years old in good health and CMV-seropositive. Each CDR3 is given with its conserved first and last residue. The D gene is left open where the match is weak. The size entry is marked missing in some rows and otherwise reads once, few, many or a size class.

j_call clone_size d_call v_call cdr3_nt cdr3_aa
TRBJ2-7 - - TRBV29-1 TGCAGCGTTGAAGAAGGATTCAACGGGTTGGGCGAGCAGTACTTC CSVEEGFNGLGEQYF
TRBJ2-7 - TRBD2 TRBV5-4 TGTGCCAGCAGCTTTAGGATGGCGGGGGGCCCCTATACCCTCTACGAGCAGTACTTC CASSFRMAGGPYTLYEQYF
TRBJ1-1 - TRBD1 TRBV10-3 TGTGCCATCAAATTTTCGACAGGGGGATCCGAAGCTTTCTTT CAIKFSTGGSEAFF
TRBJ2-3 - - TRBV7-9 TGTGCCAGCAGCGAACCGCCGCGGCTAGCTGAGCGCACAGATACGCAGTATTTT CASSEPPRLAERTDTQYF
TRBJ2-1 - - TRBV30 TGTGCCTGGAGTGGGGCGGGGTTCACCTCCTACAATGAGCAGTTCTTC CAWSGAGFTSYNEQFF
TRBJ2-1 few TRBD2 TRBV7-8 TGTGCCAGCAGCGTAACTAGCGGGGGGATTGGTGAGCAGTTCTTC CASSVTSGGIGEQFF
TRBJ2-5 - - TRBV10-3 TGTGCCATCAGTGATTGGCAGGCGTCTATGGAGACCCAGTACTTC CAISDWQASMETQYF
TRBJ1-2 few - TRBV5-4 TGTGCCTCCATAGACGGGGGGCGTATAAGCGGCTACACCTTC CASIDGGRISGYTF
TRBJ2-7 - - TRBV5-6 TGTGCCAGCAGTCCAACTACCGGGACTGATACCTACGAGCAGTACTTC CASSPTTGTDTYEQYF
TRBJ2-5 - TRBD2 TRBV7-9 TGTGCCAGCAGCAGACTAGCGGAATCACAAGAGACCCAGTACTTC CASSRLAESQETQYF
TRBJ2-4 - - TRBV6-6 TGTGCCAGCACCTCCCCCAGGGGGGACACAATAAACATTCAGTACTTC CASTSPRGDTINIQYF
TRBJ2-7 - TRBD1 TRBV27 TGTGCCAGCAGTTCGAGCCTCGGGACAGGGTTCGGCGAGCAGTACTTC CASSSSLGTGFGEQYF
TRBJ2-3 - TRBD1 TRBV9 TGTGCCAGCAGCGTCGCCGGGACAGGGAATTCAGATACGCAGTATTTT CASSVAGTGNSDTQYF
TRBJ2-5 - TRBD2 TRBV4-3 TGCGCCAGCAGCCAAGATCGGCCTAGCGGGGGGAGGGCCCAGTACTTC CASSQDRPSGGRAQYF
TRBJ2-7 - TRBD1 TRBV2 TGTGCCAGCAGTGCTTCACAGGGGCGGTACGAGCAGTACTTC CASSASQGRYEQYF
TRBJ2-1 few - TRBV5-6 TGTGCCAGCACCCTAGGAGGTTCATATGAGCAGTTCTTC CASTLGGSYEQFF
TRBJ2-5 - TRBD1 TRBV7-9 TGTGCCAGCAGCCGGGGACAGGGTGTAGAGACCCAGTACTTC CASSRGQGVETQYF
TRBJ2-1 - TRBD2 TRBV7-9 TGTGCCAGCAGCTTAAGAGCGGGGGGGTTTTCGGCGGTGCAGTTCTTC CASSLRAGGFSAVQFF
TRBJ2-7 - - TRBV7-9 TGTGCCAGCAGCTTGAGCTACGAGCAGTACTTC CASSLSYEQYF
TRBJ2-7 once TRBD1 TRBV5-4 TGTGCCAGCAGCGGGGGACAGGGTAGGTCCTACGAGCAGTACTTC CASSGGQGRSYEQYF
TRBJ2-3 - - TRBV5-1 TGCGCCAGCAGCCCCGTAAGCACAGATACGCAGTATTTT CASSPVSTDTQYF
TRBJ2-5 once - TRBV9 TGTGCCAGCAGTGGGCCCTCCGAAGAGACCCAGTACTTC CASSGPSEETQYF
TRBJ2-5 - - TRBV7-2 TGTGCCAGCAGCTTATGGGGGGGGCCGCAAGAGACCCAGTACTTC CASSLWGGPQETQYF
TRBJ1-1 - TRBD1 TRBV5-1 TGCGCCAGCAGCTTGGGGGGGACAGGGGCTACTGAAGCTTTCTTT CASSLGGTGATEAFF
TRBJ2-7 few TRBD2 TRBV10-3 TGTGCCATCAGCGGACTAGCGGGGGAGGACGAGCAGTACTTC CAISGLAGEDEQYF
TRBJ1-4 - - TRBV21-1 TGTGCCAGTCGTGCTCCGGGGGGGCTCAGAGAAAAACTGTTTTTT CASRAPGGLREKLFF
TRBJ2-4 - - TRBV19 TGTGCCAGTAGTAACAAACCAACCGCTCTCGAAAACATTCAGTACTTC CASSNKPTALENIQYF
TRBJ2-7 - - TRBV14 TGTGCCAGCTCACACTCCTACGAGCAGTACTTC CASSHSYEQYF
TRBJ2-7 few - TRBV5-4 TGTGCCAGCAGCTGGGGGCCGGGGAGCTACGAGCAGTACTTC CASSWGPGSYEQYF
TRBJ1-5 - TRBD1 TRBV30 TGTGCCTGGAGCCGGGACAGGGGCCTTTCATGGCCCCAGCATTTT CAWSRDRGLSWPQHF
TRBJ1-5 - - TRBV29-1 TGCAGCGTTGCCCCAGGGGCCAATCAGCCCCAGCATTTT CSVAPGANQPQHF
TRBJ1-5 - - TRBV19 TGTGCCAGTAGTATGGGAGGGGTCTCGGATCAGCCCCAGCATTTT CASSMGGVSDQPQHF
TRBJ1-3 - TRBD1 TRBV9 TGTGCCAGCAGCGCAGGGGGATCTGGAAACACCATATATTTT CASSAGGSGNTIYF
TRBJ1-2 - - TRBV20-1 TGCAGTGCTAGAGATCGAAGGCAAGGCGGCTTC CSARDRRQGGF
TRBJ2-7 - TRBD2 TRBV10-3 TGTGCCATCAGTGAGTCTCGAGCGGGACGGAGCTCCTACGAGCAGTACTTC CAISESRAGRSSYEQYF
TRBJ2-3 - - TRBV10-1 TGCGCCAGCAAAGGGCAGGGGACAGATACGCAGTATTTT CASKGQGTDTQYF
TRBJ2-5 - TRBD2 TRBV5-1 TGCGCCAGCAGCTTGGGGGCTAGCGGGGAGACCCAGTACTTC CASSLGASGETQYF
TRBJ2-7 - - TRBV14 TGTGCCAGCAGCCACCCGGGACACGACTCCTACGAGCAGTACTTC CASSHPGHDSYEQYF
TRBJ2-7 once - TRBV15 TGTGCCACCAGCAGTTATGGACTTACCTACGAGCAGTACTTC CATSSYGLTYEQYF
TRBJ1-5 - - TRBV10-3 TGTGCCATCAGTGAGTCGGAGGCTATCGGCAATCAGCCCCAGCATTTT CAISESEAIGNQPQHF
TRBJ2-1 - - TRBV18 TGTGCCAGCTCACCACCGTTGAGCGGACTCTACAATGAGCAGTTCTTC CASSPPLSGLYNEQFF
TRBJ2-2 - TRBD2 TRBV30 TGTGCCTGGAGCGCCTTAGGTCCTGGGCGGGGGGTCTACACCGGGGAGCTGTTTTTT CAWSALGPGRGVYTGELFF
TRBJ1-2 - - TRBV7-9 TGTGCCAGCAGCCGATCAGTTGAAAAAGGCTACACCTTC CASSRSVEKGYTF
TRBJ2-7 - TRBD1 TRBV5-6 TGTGCCAGCAGCTTGGTCGGCCAGGGGGCGTACGAGCAGTACTTC CASSLVGQGAYEQYF
TRBJ2-5 - - TRBV2 TGTGCCAGCAGTGCTGGGGCAGAGACCCAGTACTTC CASSAGAETQYF
TRBJ2-7 - - TRBV6-1 TGTGCCAGCAGGGACCTCCGCAGGGTCCTCTACGAGCAGTACTTC CASRDLRRVLYEQYF
TRBJ1-4 - TRBD1 TRBV30 TGTGCCTGGAGTAGGGACAGGGAGCGTGAAAAACTGTTTTTT CAWSRDREREKLFF
TRBJ1-4 - - TRBV5-4 TGTGCCAGCAGCTTGAGGGGGTCGGGTTGGCTGTTTTTT CASSLRGSGWLFF
TRBJ2-6 - - TRBV11-3 TGTGCCAGCAGCTTAGATAGATACGCGCCCGCGTCTGGGGCCAACGTCCTGACTTTC CASSLDRYAPASGANVLTF
TRBJ1-1 - - TRBV7-9 TGTGCCAGCAGCGTTACAGGGCTGAACACTGAAGCTTTCTTT CASSVTGLNTEAFF
TRBJ2-7 - - TRBV10-3 TGTGCCATCACCCCAGGGGCGTCCTACGAGCAGTACTTC CAITPGASYEQYF
TRBJ1-2 - - TRBV6-4 TGTGCCAGCAGTGACTCGGATTCGGGATATGGCTACACCTTC CASSDSDSGYGYTF
TRBJ2-1 - TRBD2 TRBV5-1 TGCGCCAGCAGTTCTACCCTACTAGCGGGGGGGCCCAATGAGCAGTTCTTC CASSSTLLAGGPNEQFF
TRBJ2-7 - - TRBV27 TGTGCCAGCAGTTTAAGTACTAGTTTCCACGAGCAGTACTTC CASSLSTSFHEQYF
TRBJ2-6 - - TRBV7-2 TGTGCCAGCAGCAGGGACACCCTCTCTGGGGCCAACGTCCTGACTTTC CASSRDTLSGANVLTF